Below, 21 T cell receptor beta chains from the same sample are listed, as sequenced in a study of beta chain features in type 1 diabetes. The study's findings and limits: Shortening that was moderate but significant affected the TCRB CDR3s of Type 1 diabetes patients in all four CD4+ subsets.

For these TCRs, the target antigens are not known. The entirety of the isolated RNA underwent reverse transcription, so expressed TCRB transcripts were sequenced. Libraries were prepared by immunoSEQ multiplex PCR; TCRdb keeps only in-frame clonotypes and omits some of them. The table lists some 640,000 clones, around 15% of them singletons, with 0.04% in the top ten. Source material: naive CD4+ T cells from blood. These receptor sequences come from a man between 18 and 35 years old with type 1 diabetes.

CDR3 in amino acids: CASSLAQGNTDTQYF. The CDR3 nucleotides are TGTGCCAGCAGCTTAGCTCAGGGAAACACAGATACGCAGTATTTT. This rearrangement joins TRBV7-2 to TRBJ2-3, with D possibly TRBD1 on 5 matching bases. CDR3 length equals 15 residues. Germline CDR1 reads SGHTA; CDR2 reads FQGNSA. V was shortened by 0 bases and J by 2 bases, with 9 bases between the two germline ends.

The chain uses TRBV5-6 and TRBJ1-1; a weak D match, TRBD1 (5 bases). V was shortened by 3 bases and J by 0 bases, with 12 bases between the two germline ends. Germline V CDR1 and CDR2: SGHDT, YYEEEE. The CDR3 contains 15 residues. CDR3 protein: CASSSADRMNTEAFF. The CDR3 coding sequence is TGTGCCAGCAGCTCCGCAGACAGAATGAACACTGAAGCTTTCTTT.

This clone has just a few counts. The chain joins TRBV19 to TRBJ2-5; the D is unclear. CDR3 length: 11 amino acids. The V end lost 2 bases, the J end lost 5 bases, and 3 bases lay between the germline ends. Germline V lookup: CDR1 LNHDA, CDR2 SQIVND (reference sequence). The CDR3 spells CASSITETQYF. The CDR3 DNA follows: TGTGCCAGTAGTATAACGGAGACCCAGTACTTC.

This clone appeared a few times. The chain recombines TRBV7-2 with TRBJ2-5; tentatively, D is TRBD1 (5 bases). The V gene lost 5 bases and the J gene lost 4 bases, with 14 bases spanning the gap. Germline-derived CDR1 and CDR2 are SGHTA and FQGNSA. The CDR3 sequence is 14 residues long. The CDR3 sequence is CASSPGHFGETQYF. The CDR3 nucleotides are TGTGCCAGCAGCCCAGGACATTTCGGAGAGACCCAGTACTTC. Full variable domain (missing parts from reference TRBV7-2 and TRBJ2-5): GAGVSQSPSNKVTEKGKDVELRCDPISGHTALYWYRQSLGQGLEFLIYFQGNSAPDKSGLPSDRFSAERTGGSVSTLTIQRTQQEDSAVYLCASSPGHFGETQYFGPGTRLLVL.

V usage is TRBV5-1 and J usage is TRBJ2-7, with 10 nucleotides matching TRBD2. Germline CDR1 is SGHRS and CDR2 is YFSETQ. Trimming removed 4 bases from V and 0 bases from J; junction bases left unmatched: 1. The CDR3 covers 14 residues. The CDR3 DNA reads as TGCGCCAGCAGCCGGACTAGCGGCTCCTACGAGCAGTACTTC. Its translation is CASSRTSGSYEQYF.

The chain links TRBV2 to TRBJ2-5; 9 bases map to TRBD2. The ends lost 4 bases at V and 4 bases at J; junction bases unmatched: 4. The CDR3 covers 14 residues. In germline, CDR1 is SNHLY, CDR2 FYNNEI. DNA of the CDR3: TGTGCCAGCAGTGGGACTAGCGCCCGAGAGACCCAGTACTTC. Translated, it gives CASSGTSARETQYF.

The rearrangement joins TRBV4-2 to TRBJ1-1, with 7 bases fitting TRBD1. The V and J ends lost 3 bases and 0 bases, in that order; junction bases with no gene match: 1. Germline CDR1 is LGHNA and CDR2 is YNFKEQ. This CDR3 has 14 residues. CDR3 region: CASSHDRVNTEAFF. DNA of the CDR3: TGTGCCAGCAGCCATGACAGGGTGAACACTGAAGCTTTCTTT.

The sample holds a few counts of this clone. This chain uses TRBV7-9 with TRBJ2-1, with D possibly matching TRBD2 (5 bases). Looked up from germline, CDR1 is SEHNR and CDR2 is FQNEAQ (reference sequence). The CDR3 sequence is 13 residues long. Trimming took 5 bases from V and 8 from J, leaving 13 bases between them. The CDR3 DNA reads as TGTGCCAGCAGCCTCCCAAGAGGGCATGAGCAGTTCTTC. It is translated as CASSLPRGHEQFF.

A few counts support this clone. The chain has TRBV7-2 and TRBJ1-4; tentatively, D is TRBD1 (6 bases). Germline lookup yields CDR1 SGHTA and CDR2 FQGNSA. Trimming shortened V by 6 bases and J by 8 bases, and 13 bases separated the two germline ends. CDR3 length: 13 amino acids. CDR3 nucleotide sequence: TGTGCCAGCAGAGGGACATCTGGGGAAAAACTGTTTTTT. It specifies CASRGTSGEKLFF.

This sequence joins TRBV7-2 and TRBJ2-1; D remains unclear. V was trimmed by 5 bases and J by 8 bases, leaving 7 bases between them. Germline V gene sequence: CDR1 SGHTA, CDR2 FQGNSA. This CDR3 has 11 residues. CDR3 bases: TGTGCCAGCAGCCCTGGCTATGAGCAGTTCTTC. Translated, it gives CASSPGYEQFF.

The CDR3 region is CASSTVGQFRGYTF. CDR3 coding DNA: TGTGCCAGCAGCACCGTCGGACAGTTTCGTGGCTACACCTTC. The chain links TRBV7-2 to TRBJ1-2, with a weak D call TRBD1 (6 bases). V shed 5 bases and J shed 7 bases, with 17 bases lying between them. This CDR3 contains 14 residues. CDR1 and CDR2 (germline): SGHTA, FQGNSA.

This clone was recorded a few times. The chain has TRBV7-9 and TRBJ2-1, with 10 bases lining up with TRBD2. Germline V gene data show CDR1 as SEHNR and CDR2 as FQNEAQ (reference sequence). The CDR3 extends over 14 amino acids. Trimming at V came to 10 bases and at J to 7 bases, leaving 10 bases not matched to a gene. CDR3 in DNA: TGTGCCATTGGGATAGCGGGAGGTGGGAATGAGCAGTTCTTC. Protein sequence: CAIGIAGGGNEQFF. The whole variable domain, filled in from reference TRBV7-9 and TRBJ2-1, reads DTGVSQNPRHKITKRGQNVTFRCDPISEHNRLYWYRQTLGQGPEFLTYFQNEAQLEKSRLLSDRFSAERPKGSFSTLEIQRTEQGDSAMYLCAIGIAGGGNEQFFGPGTRLTVL.

The rearrangement links TRBV29-1 to TRBJ1-4; 9 nucleotides match TRBD1. Germline lookup yields CDR1 SQVTM and CDR2 ANQGSEA. Trimming cost V 7 bases and J 7 bases; bases outside gene matches: 7. The length of the CDR3 is 13 residues. CDR3 residues: CSASQGASEKLFF. The CDR3 DNA reads as TGCAGCGCCTCACAGGGGGCCAGTGAAAAACTGTTTTTT.

The count of this clone is one. The CDR3 sequence: CASSPVDSATYEQYF. The DNA for the CDR3 is TGTGCCAGCAGCCCCGTCGACAGTGCTACCTACGAGCAGTACTTC. This chain uses TRBV7-2 with TRBJ2-7; a possible D gene is TRBD1 (5 bases). Germline V gene data show CDR1 as SGHTA and CDR2 as FQGNSA. The CDR3 is made up of 15 amino acids. Between the trimmed V and J ends, which lost 5 bases and 2 bases, there was a span of 16 bases.

V and J are TRBV4-2 and TRBJ2-3; 10 nucleotides line up with TRBD2. The germline CDR1 and CDR2 sequences are LGHNA and YNFKEQ. This CDR3 has 16 amino acids. The V gene end was trimmed by 0 bases and the J gene end by 4 bases; junction bases not matched to a gene: 4. Here the CDR3 DNA reads TGTGCCAGCAGCCAAGAGAGGAGCGGGGGGGCAGATACGCAGTATTTT. Residues: CASSQERSGGADTQYF.

This clone was seen only a few times. The rearrangement uses TRBV5-1 and TRBJ2-3; 9 bases align to TRBD1. Germline V CDR1 and CDR2: SGHRS, YFSETQ. With 5 bases clipped from V and 4 bases from J, the junction kept 14 bases outside the gene matches. The CDR3 consists of 17 residues. CDR3: CASSPSPGTGRADTQYF. CDR3 bases: TGCGCCAGCAGTCCCTCTCCCGGGACAGGGAGGGCAGATACGCAGTATTTT. Complete variable domain (other parts from reference TRBV5-1 and TRBJ2-3): KAGVTQTPRYLIKTRGQQVTLSCSPISGHRSVSWYQQTPGQGLQFLFEYFSETQRNKGNFPGRFSGRQFSNSRSEMNVSTLELGDSALYLCASSPSPGTGRADTQYFGPGTRLTVL.

The J gene is TRBJ1-5, the V gene TRBV6-5; no firm D call. The CDR3 contains 15 residues. The germline gives CDR1 MNHEY, CDR2 SVGAGI. Trimming took off 6 bases at V and 7 bases at J, with 19 bases between the two ends. CDR3: CASSLNSGQAQPQHF. The CDR3 DNA is TGTGCCAGCAGCTTAAACTCAGGTCAGGCACAGCCCCAGCATTTT.

As DNA, the CDR3 is TGCGCCAGCAGTGAGGGGCTCTACGAGCAGTACTTC. Its protein product is CASSEGLYEQYF. The chain is built from TRBV10-1 and TRBJ2-7; D not certain. The V end was cut by 2 bases, the J end by 3 bases, with 5 bases between. CDR1 is WNHNN and CDR2 is SYGVQD in the germline V gene (reference sequence). The CDR3 sequence is 12 residues long.

The gene calls are TRBV6-5 and TRBJ2-2; 7 bases line up with TRBD2. The germline gives CDR1 MNHEY, CDR2 SVGAGI. This CDR3 contains 14 residues. V gave up 2 bases and J gave up 6 bases; unmatched junction bases: 3. CDR3 residues: CASSYLTSSGELFF. CDR3 DNA sequence: TGTGCCAGCAGTTACCTGACTAGCTCCGGGGAGCTGTTTTTT.

The chain joins TRBV30 to TRBJ1-6, with a weak D call TRBD1 (5 bases). The V end was cut by 5 bases, the J end by 7 bases, with 24 bases between. The CDR3 is 17 amino acids. Germline V CDR1 and CDR2: GTSNPN, SVGIG (reference sequence). The CDR3 region is CAWGEGWSRSKNSPLHF. CDR3 DNA: TGTGCCTGGGGAGAGGGGTGGAGCAGGTCGAAAAATTCACCCCTCCACTTT.

CDR3 bases: TGTGCCAGCTCTGATAATGAAAAACTGTTTTTT. Protein product: CASSDNEKLFF. V and J are TRBV18 and TRBJ1-4; no reliable D call. Trimming took 6 bases from V and 4 from J, leaving 3 bases between them. Germline V CDR1 and CDR2: KGHSH, LQKENI. The CDR3 loop spans 11 amino acids.